This T cell receptor beta chain was observed in a study of cytomegalovirus exposure and HLA in healthy donors. Germline V gene sequence: CDR1 SGHNT, CDR2 YYREEE (reference sequence). CDR3 size: 18 residues. Unmatched junction bases numbered 11, after V lost 4 bases and J lost 4 bases. Study results and limitations: Equally common other TCR beta chains were less clonally expanded than HLA-associated ones, a later analysis found.

Worth noting for this clone: The antigen is undetermined.

In the PCR, 60 Vbeta and 13 Jbeta primers were used. The method was immunoSEQ multiplex PCR; TCRdb's version includes in-frame clones alone and lacks a portion of them. The data contain around 140,000 clones, around 80% of them seen just once; the ten biggest clones take up around 3%. Sample: PBMCs. The V gene is TRBV5-4, the J gene TRBJ2-1, with TRBD2 matching over 13 bases. The clonotype was recovered from a female donor in good health and CMV-seronegative. CDR3 in DNA: TGTGCCAGCAGCGCGGGACTAGCGGGACCCGTGGAGTACAATGAGCAGTTCTTC. It is translated as CASSAGLAGPVEYNEQFF.